The following is a T cell receptor (beta chain) sequence with its context. Other nucleotide sequences in the sample specify the same CDR3. The data were obtained in a study of blood T cell repertoires in COVID-19. Across the study: The United States, Italy and Spain provided the acute and convalescent COVID-19 samples. T cells, B-cell-depleted T cells, or PBMCs supplied cDNA or gDNA.

In the original analysis: Nucleated cell counts were estimated from reference gene primer amplification. Generated by immunoSEQ multiplex PCR, the TCRdb table keeps only in-frame clones and is missing some. The DNA gave D and trimming, while V, J and clone size come from that table. The data hold 100,000 to 150,000 clones, with around three quarters observed a single time. This TCR was sampled from a man aged 40-49 years with active or convalescent COVID-19. The sample was peripheral blood.

In DNA, the CDR3 is TGTGCCAGCTCACCCGGCACTAGCGGGAGCTACGAGCAGTACTTC. It encodes CASSPGTSGSYEQYF. The chain is built from TRBV18 and TRBJ2-7; 11 bases line up with TRBD2. Germline V gene lookup returns CDR1 KGHSH and CDR2 LQKENI. V gave up 3 bases and J gave up 3 bases; unmatched junction bases: 4. The CDR3 is 15 residues long. The full variable domain, its missing parts supplied by reference TRBV18 and TRBJ2-7, is NAGVMQNPRHLVRRRGQEARLRCSPMKGHSHVYWYRQLPEEGLKFMVYLQKENIIDESGMPKERFSAEFPKEGPSILRIQQVVRGDSAAYFCASSPGTSGSYEQYFGPGTRLTVT.